The rows below give T cell receptor beta chains drawn from one sample of a study of HIV-infected patients and healthy controls. MiXCR, applied by TCRdb to the 5' RACE reads, yields one record per CDR3 protein. Among about 63,000 distinct CDR3 sequences, less than 20% were seen once, and the ten largest hold under 6%. Material: CD4+ T cells from blood. Receptors were obtained from a human donor in good health. Both conserved end residues are part of each CDR3. The D gene is left open where the match is weak. A row's size may be missing; if present it is once, few, many or a size class.

v_call: TRBV5-6; j_call: TRBJ1-2; d_call: .; clone_size: many; cdr3_aa: CASSLRRSAAAELNYGYTF; cdr3_nt: TGTGCCAGCAGCTTGCGTCGGTCCGCAGCGGCAGAACTTAACTATGGCTACACCTTC
v_call: TRBV19; j_call: TRBJ1-5; d_call: .; clone_size: .; cdr3_aa: CAGGGFSRNQPQHF; cdr3_nt: TGTGCCGGAGGAGGGTTTAGTCGCAATCAGCCCCAGCATTTT
v_call: TRBV7-2; j_call: TRBJ2-7; d_call: TRBD1; clone_size: .; cdr3_aa: CASSIPRTGSYEQYF; cdr3_nt: TGTGCCAGCAGCATCCCCCGGACAGGATCCTACGAGCAGTACTTC
v_call: TRBV7-3; j_call: TRBJ2-3; d_call: .; clone_size: .; cdr3_aa: CASSLLRTDTQYF; cdr3_nt: TGTGCCAGCAGCTTACTGAGAACAGATACGCAGTATTTT
v_call: TRBV7-2; j_call: TRBJ1-6; d_call: .; clone_size: .; cdr3_aa: CASSLGGGNSPLHF; cdr3_nt: TGTGCCAGCAGCTTAGGGGGAGGGAATTCACCCCTCCACTTT
v_call: TRBV9; j_call: TRBJ2-5; d_call: .; clone_size: many; cdr3_aa: CASTSGGGETQYF; cdr3_nt: TGTGCCAGCACGTCTGGGGGCGGTGAGACCCAGTACTTC
v_call: TRBV16; j_call: TRBJ1-5; d_call: .; clone_size: few; cdr3_aa: CASSPSGLNQPQHF; cdr3_nt: TGTGCCAGCAGCCCCTCTGGCCTTAATCAGCCCCAGCATTTT
v_call: TRBV29-1; j_call: TRBJ2-7; d_call: TRBD2; clone_size: many; cdr3_aa: CSAGRTSYEQYF; cdr3_nt: TGCAGCGCCGGGCGGACTAGCTACGAGCAGTACTTC
v_call: TRBV7-3; j_call: TRBJ1-1; d_call: .; clone_size: .; cdr3_aa: CASSLNGWNMNTEAFF; cdr3_nt: TGTGCCAGCAGCTTAAATGGTTGGAATATGAACACTGAAGCTTTCTTT
v_call: TRBV29-1; j_call: TRBJ2-7; d_call: .; clone_size: few; cdr3_aa: CSVGPRLVYEQYF; cdr3_nt: TGCAGCGTTGGCCCCCGACTAGTGTACGAGCAGTACTTC
v_call: TRBV20-1; j_call: TRBJ1-1; d_call: .; clone_size: many; cdr3_aa: CSARLMAANTEAFF; cdr3_nt: TGCAGTGCTAGACTCATGGCGGCCAACACTGAAGCTTTCTTT
v_call: TRBV2; j_call: TRBJ2-1; d_call: .; clone_size: few; cdr3_aa: CASSEGGGTMSKFF; cdr3_nt: TGTGCCAGCAGTGAAGGTGGGGGAACAATGAGCAAGTTCTTC
v_call: TRBV6-6; j_call: TRBJ2-7; d_call: TRBD2; clone_size: many; cdr3_aa: CASRGGSGFTYEQYF; cdr3_nt: TGTGCCAGCCGGGGGGGGAGCGGTTTTACCTACGAGCAGTACTTC